Listed here are 14 T cell receptor beta chains from one sample, sequenced in a study of shared clonotypes between healthy human individuals. Assay used: immunoSEQ multiplex PCR; TCRdb lists only in-frame clones, some missing. Here the sample spans hundreds of thousands of clones, roughly 83% being singletons. The sequenced material came from PBMCs. Source of these receptors: a woman between 40 and 55 years old in good health. Some clones in this sample may be carry-over from other donors' samples.

This clone was observed a handful of times. This chain links TRBV19 with TRBJ1-5; D gene uncertain. V was clipped by 5 bases and J by 5 bases, with 10 bases between them. Per the germline V gene, CDR1 is LNHDA and CDR2 is SQIVND (reference sequence). There are 13 residues in the CDR3. CDR3 sequence (DNA): TGTGCCAGTAGTCCCACAAGGGATCAGCCCCAGCATTTT. Residues: CASSPTRDQPQHF.

J is TRBJ2-4 and V is TRBV29-1; either TRBD1 or TRBD2 may supply D (6 bases each). TRBJ2-7 matches the DNA end more closely, so the J call is doubtful. The germline CDR1 and CDR2 sequences are SQVTM and ANQGSEA. The CDR3 length is 14 residues. The DNA of the CDR3 is TGCAGCGTGGGGGCTGGGCGGGAACCCTACGAGCAGTACTTC. Translated, it gives CSVGAGREPYEQYF.

Worth noting for this clone: A read error is the likely source, as a far larger clone sits one nucleotide away. V gene TRBV6-5 combines with J gene TRBJ1-1; 8 bases are a match to TRBD1. The CDR3 runs 12 residues. Germline V gene data show CDR1 as MNHEY and CDR2 as SVGAGI. V dropped 8 bases and J dropped 4; count of bases not matched to a gene: 3. DNA for the CDR3: TGTGCCAGCCGACAGGGGAGCACTGAAGCTTTCTTT. Amino acid sequence: CASRQGSTEAFF.

V is TRBV7-2 and J is TRBJ2-1; 7 bases line up with TRBD2. The V gene's germline CDR1 is SGHTA and CDR2 FQGNSA. The CDR3 consists of 14 residues. V dropped 5 bases and J dropped 2; count of bases not matched to a gene: 3. The CDR3 coding sequence is TGTGCCAGCAGCCCAGGACTAGCCTACAATGAGCAGTTCTTC. Its translation is CASSPGLAYNEQFF.

This chain connects TRBV4-1 to TRBJ1-4; a weak D match, TRBD1 (5 bases). Germline lookup yields CDR1 MGHRA and CDR2 YSYEKL. With 0 bases removed from V and 8 bases from J, the gap between germline ends came to 16 bases. The CDR3 contains 16 residues. CDR3 region: CASSQEFAGVSEKLFF. CDR3 nucleotide sequence: TGCGCCAGCAGCCAAGAGTTTGCGGGGGTTAGCGAAAAACTGTTTTTT.

The V and J genes are TRBV5-1 and TRBJ2-1; 7 bases are shared with TRBD2. Losses at the gene ends were 1 base for V and 9 bases for J; bases not matched to a gene: 10. Germline V gene sequence: CDR1 SGHRS, CDR2 YFSETQ. The CDR3 runs 15 residues. The CDR3 DNA follows: TGCGCCAGCAGCTTGTTTGTGGGAGGGTCCGGTGAGCAGTTCTTC. Its translation: CASSLFVGGSGEQFF. Full variable domain (rest looked up from reference TRBV5-1 and TRBJ2-1): KAGVTQTPRYLIKTRGQQVTLSCSPISGHRSVSWYQQTPGQGLQFLFEYFSETQRNKGNFPGRFSGRQFSNSRSEMNVSTLELGDSALYLCASSLFVGGSGEQFFGPGTRLTVL.

The chain carries TRBV4-3 and TRBJ1-2, with 10 bases aligning to TRBD1. V lost 5 bases and J lost 4; bases outside the gene matches: 7. CDR3 length equals 15 residues. CDR1 and CDR2 from the germline V gene are LGHNA and YSLEER. Here the CDR3 reads CASSARQGAGYGYTF. The CDR3 bases are TGCGCCAGCAGCGCCCGACAGGGGGCTGGCTATGGCTACACCTTC.

The chain uses TRBV5-1 and TRBJ1-2, with D tentatively TRBD1 (6 bases). CDR1 and CDR2 (germline): SGHRS, YFSETQ. Trimming took off 0 bases at V and 3 bases at J, with 9 bases between the two ends. The CDR3 consists of 14 residues. The CDR3 nucleotides read TGCGCCAGCAGCTTGGAGGGGGTTGACTATGGCTACACCTTC. Translation gives CASSLEGVDYGYTF.

The V call is TRBV5-1, the J call TRBJ2-7, with D unclear. The ends were cut back, 0 bases at V and 5 bases at J, with 12 bases in the middle. The CDR3 has 14 residues. The V gene's germline CDR1 is SGHRS and CDR2 YFSETQ. In DNA form, the CDR3 reads TGCGCCAGCAGCTTGGTAGGGTGGGGTGACGAGCAGTACTTC. This encodes CASSLVGWGDEQYF.

The chain links TRBV14 to TRBJ2-5; D remains ambiguous. V was cut by 4 bases and J by 2 bases, with 8 bases left in between. CDR3 length equals 13 residues. Germline V gene sequence: CDR1 SGHDN, CDR2 FVKESK. CDR3 amino acids: CASSRQVQETQYF. As DNA, the CDR3 is TGTGCCAGCAGCCGACAAGTTCAAGAGACCCAGTACTTC.

J is TRBJ2-5 and V is TRBV28; 7 bases fit TRBD1. CDR3 length: 13 residues. The V segment lost 6 bases and the J segment 4 bases; nucleotides outside the gene matches: 5. Germline CDR1 reads MDHEN; CDR2 reads SYDVKM. In nucleotides, the CDR3 is TGTGCCAGCAGACCACAGGGGCTAGAGACCCAGTACTTC. It yields the protein CASRPQGLETQYF.

The V gene is TRBV9, the J gene TRBJ2-7; TRBD1 aligns across 12 bases. This CDR3 is built from 15 residues. V trimming: 2 bases; J trimming: 7 bases; junction bases outside the gene matches: 7. Per germline, CDR1 SGDLS and CDR2 YYNGEE. This CDR3 reads CASSVTGTGGTEQYF. The CDR3 nucleotides read TGTGCCAGCAGCGTCACTGGGACAGGGGGCACGGAGCAGTACTTC.

This clone was seen only a few times. CDR3 amino acids: CAISETEGDQFF. The CDR3 region has the DNA TGTGCCATCAGTGAGACGGAGGGCGACCAGTTCTTC. J is TRBJ2-1 and V is TRBV10-3; a weak D match, TRBD2 (6 bases). Looked up from germline, CDR1 is ENHRY and CDR2 is SYGVKD. V was trimmed by 2 bases and J by 13 bases, leaving 12 bases between them. The CDR3 is made up of 12 amino acids.

This clone has only one observation. The gene calls are TRBV9 and TRBJ2-5; D possibly corresponds to TRBD1 (5 bases). The V end lost 2 bases, the J end lost 5 bases, and 16 bases lay between the germline ends. The V gene's germline CDR1 is SGDLS and CDR2 YYNGEE. This CDR3 is 15 amino acids long. The CDR3, as DNA: TGTGCCAGCAGCGTTAAGGGCCAGGGTCACGAGACCCAGTACTTC. Translation: CASSVKGQGHETQYF.